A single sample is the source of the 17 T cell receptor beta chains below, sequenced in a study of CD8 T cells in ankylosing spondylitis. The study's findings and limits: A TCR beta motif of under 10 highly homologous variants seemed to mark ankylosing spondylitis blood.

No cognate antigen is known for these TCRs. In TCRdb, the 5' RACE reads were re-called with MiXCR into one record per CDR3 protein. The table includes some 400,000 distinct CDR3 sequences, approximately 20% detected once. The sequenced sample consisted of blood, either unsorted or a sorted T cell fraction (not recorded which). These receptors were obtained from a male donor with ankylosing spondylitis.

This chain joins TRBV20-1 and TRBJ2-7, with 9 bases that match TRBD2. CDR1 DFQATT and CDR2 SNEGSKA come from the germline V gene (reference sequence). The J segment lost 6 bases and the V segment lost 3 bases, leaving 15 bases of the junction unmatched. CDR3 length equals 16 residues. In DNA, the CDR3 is TGCAGTGCTAGTAAGCGTAGCGGGAGCTCCCTCCGCGAGCAGTACTTC. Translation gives CSASKRSGSSLREQYF.

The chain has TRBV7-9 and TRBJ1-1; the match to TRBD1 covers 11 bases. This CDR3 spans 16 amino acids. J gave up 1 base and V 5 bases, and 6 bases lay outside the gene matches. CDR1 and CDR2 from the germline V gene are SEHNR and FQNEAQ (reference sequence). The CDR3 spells CASSPPDRGRNTEAFF. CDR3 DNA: TGTGCCAGCAGCCCGCCGGACAGGGGGCGGAACACTGAAGCTTTCTTT.

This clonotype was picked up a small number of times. CDR3 protein: CAISGAGLNGYTF. CDR3 nucleotides: TGTGCCATCAGTGGTGCAGGGTTGAATGGCTACACCTTC. The V and J genes are TRBV10-3 and TRBJ1-2; the D gene is possibly TRBD1 (5 bases). Germline V gene lookup returns CDR1 ENHRY and CDR2 SYGVKD. V lost 4 bases and J lost 6, with 12 bases in between. CDR3 length equals 13 residues.

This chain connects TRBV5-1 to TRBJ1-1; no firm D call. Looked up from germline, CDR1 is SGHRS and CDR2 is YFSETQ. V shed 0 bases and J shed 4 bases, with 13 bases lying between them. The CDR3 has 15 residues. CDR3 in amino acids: CASSLVGLRGTEAFF. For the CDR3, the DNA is TGCGCCAGCAGCTTGGTGGGCCTCCGTGGCACTGAAGCTTTCTTT.

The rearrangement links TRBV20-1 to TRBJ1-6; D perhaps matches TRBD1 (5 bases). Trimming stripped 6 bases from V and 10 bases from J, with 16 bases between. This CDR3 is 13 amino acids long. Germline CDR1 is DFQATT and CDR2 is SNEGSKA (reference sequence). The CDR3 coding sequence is TGCAGTGCCCCCCGGCAGGGCGGATCACCCCTCCACTTT. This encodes CSAPRQGGSPLHF.

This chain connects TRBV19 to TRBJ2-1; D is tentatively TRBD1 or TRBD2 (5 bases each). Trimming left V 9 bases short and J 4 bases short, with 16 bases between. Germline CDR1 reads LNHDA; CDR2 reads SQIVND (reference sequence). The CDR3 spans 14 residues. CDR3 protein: CASSRDPGYNEQFF. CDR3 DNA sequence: TGTGCCAGCTCTCGGGACCCAGGATACAATGAGCAGTTCTTC.

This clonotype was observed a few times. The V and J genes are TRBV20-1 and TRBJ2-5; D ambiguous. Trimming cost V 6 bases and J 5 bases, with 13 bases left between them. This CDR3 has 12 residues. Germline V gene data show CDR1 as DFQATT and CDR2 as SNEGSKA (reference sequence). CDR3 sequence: CSAKAYGETQYF. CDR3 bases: TGCAGTGCCAAAGCCTACGGGGAGACCCAGTACTTC.

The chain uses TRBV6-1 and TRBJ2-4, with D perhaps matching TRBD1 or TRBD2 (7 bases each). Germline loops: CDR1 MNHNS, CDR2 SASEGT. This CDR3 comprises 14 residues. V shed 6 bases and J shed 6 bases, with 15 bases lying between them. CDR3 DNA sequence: TGTGCCAGCAGAAGGGGACAGCGGGGAAACATTCAGTACTTC. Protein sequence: CASRRGQRGNIQYF.

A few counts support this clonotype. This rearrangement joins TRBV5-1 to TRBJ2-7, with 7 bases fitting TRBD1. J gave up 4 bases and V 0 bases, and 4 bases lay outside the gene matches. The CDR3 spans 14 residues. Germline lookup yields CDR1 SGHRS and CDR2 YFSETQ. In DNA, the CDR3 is TGCGCCAGCAGCTTGGACAGGGGAAGGTACGAGCAGTACTTC. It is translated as CASSLDRGRYEQYF.

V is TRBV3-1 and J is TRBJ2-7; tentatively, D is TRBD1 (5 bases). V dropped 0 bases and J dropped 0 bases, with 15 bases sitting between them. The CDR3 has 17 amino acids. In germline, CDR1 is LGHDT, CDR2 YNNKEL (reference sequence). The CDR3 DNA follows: TGTGCCAGCAGCCAAGATTGGGGCCGCGGTTCCTCCTACGAGCAGTACTTC. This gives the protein CASSQDWGRGSSYEQYF.

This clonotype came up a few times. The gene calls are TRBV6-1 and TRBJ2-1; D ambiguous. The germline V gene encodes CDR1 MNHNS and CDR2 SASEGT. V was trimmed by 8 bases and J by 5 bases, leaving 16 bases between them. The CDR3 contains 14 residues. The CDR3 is CASQLMGRNNEQFF. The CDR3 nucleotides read TGTGCCAGCCAACTCATGGGCCGGAACAATGAGCAGTTCTTC.

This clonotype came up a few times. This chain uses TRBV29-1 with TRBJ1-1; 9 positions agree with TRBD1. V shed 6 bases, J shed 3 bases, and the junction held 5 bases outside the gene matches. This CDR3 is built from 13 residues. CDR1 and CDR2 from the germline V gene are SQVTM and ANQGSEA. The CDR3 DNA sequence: TGCAGCGTAGTCCGGGACAGGGACACTGAAGCTTTCTTT. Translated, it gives CSVVRDRDTEAFF.

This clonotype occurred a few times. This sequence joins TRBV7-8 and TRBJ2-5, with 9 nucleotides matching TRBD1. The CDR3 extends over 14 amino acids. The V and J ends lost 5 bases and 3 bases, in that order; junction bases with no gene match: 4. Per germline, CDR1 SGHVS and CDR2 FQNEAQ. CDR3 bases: TGTGCCAGCAGCGTCCGGGACAGGGAAGAGACCCAGTACTTC. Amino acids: CASSVRDREETQYF.

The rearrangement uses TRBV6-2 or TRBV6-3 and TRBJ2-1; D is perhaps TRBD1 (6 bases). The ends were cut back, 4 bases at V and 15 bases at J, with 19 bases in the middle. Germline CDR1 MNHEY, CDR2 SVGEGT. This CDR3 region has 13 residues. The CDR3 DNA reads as TGTGCCAGCAGTTCAACTACTGGACAGAGAGGGTTCTTC. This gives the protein CASSSTTGQRGFF.

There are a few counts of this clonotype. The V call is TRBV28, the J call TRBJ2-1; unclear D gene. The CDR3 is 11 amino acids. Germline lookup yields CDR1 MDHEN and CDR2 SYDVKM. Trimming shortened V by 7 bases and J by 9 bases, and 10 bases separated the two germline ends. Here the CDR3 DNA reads TGTGCCAGCACCACCAGATCTGAGCAGTTCTTC. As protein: CASTTRSEQFF.

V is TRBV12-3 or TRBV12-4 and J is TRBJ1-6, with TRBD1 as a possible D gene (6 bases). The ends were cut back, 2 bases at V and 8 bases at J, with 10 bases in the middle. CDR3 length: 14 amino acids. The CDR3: CASSLKGGDSPLHF. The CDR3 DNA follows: TGTGCCAGCAGTTTAAAAGGGGGTGATTCACCCCTCCACTTT.

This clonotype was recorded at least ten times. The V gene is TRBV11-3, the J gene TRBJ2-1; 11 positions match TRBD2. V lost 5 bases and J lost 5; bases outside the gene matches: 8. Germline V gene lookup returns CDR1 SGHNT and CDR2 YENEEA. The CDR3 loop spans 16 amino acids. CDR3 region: CASSDRLAGPNNEQFF. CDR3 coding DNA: TGTGCCAGCAGCGACAGACTAGCGGGGCCGAACAATGAGCAGTTCTTC. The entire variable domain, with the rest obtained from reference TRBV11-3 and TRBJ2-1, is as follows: EAGVVQSPRYKIIEKKQPVAFWCNPISGHNTLYWYLQNLGQGPELLIRYENEEAVDDSQLPKDRFSAERLKGVDSTLKIQPAELGDSAVYLCASSDRLAGPNNEQFFGPGTRLTVL.